These T cell receptor beta chains were read from a single sample in a study of vaccination effects on CD4 cells after COVID-19. These receptors lack a known antigen. Sequenced by immunoSEQ multiplex PCR; TCRdb stores in-frame clones only, minus some. The profile shows 30,000 or so clones, 70% of them singletons. Sequenced material: CD4+ T cells from PBMCs cultured without peptide, taken before COVID-19 vaccination. All receptors come from a human donor who received a COVID-19 vaccine. CDR3s include the opening cysteine and the closing phenylalanine or tryptophan.

CDR3aa,v_gene,j_gene
CASTGLGTSAGELFF,TRBV19,TRBJ2-2
CASSLEEVDTQYF,TRBV11-2,TRBJ2-3
CAWSVRSGISDTQYF,TRBV30,TRBJ2-3
CSALQGNEQYF,TRBV20-1,TRBJ2-7
CASSGRTGAYDGYTF,TRBV10-1,TRBJ1-2
CASSFSGGTSGANVLTF,TRBV5-1,TRBJ2-6
CASSTADWWTGRSPLHF,TRBV19,TRBJ1-6
CASSRSTGQNEKLFF,TRBV5-5,TRBJ1-4
CASSGGASGEKLFF,TRBV27,TRBJ1-4
CASSQDLSVGDTQYF,TRBV4-1,TRBJ2-3
CASSKEGQGKETQYF,TRBV21-1,TRBJ2-5
CASSRTGDEQYF,TRBV12-3/TRBV12-4,TRBJ2-7
CASSFSGLHTGELFF,TRBV27,TRBJ2-2
CASSLGFSTDTQYF,TRBV5-1,TRBJ2-3
CASSEMSSGNEKLFF,TRBV6-1,TRBJ1-4
CASSETDGTDTQYF,TRBV6-4,TRBJ2-3
CASSSSEGRHGYTF,TRBV11-2,TRBJ1-2
CASSRQVGWGTETYEQYF,TRBV5-1,TRBJ2-7
CASSFLFSGTGGVGNTIYF,TRBV19,TRBJ1-3
CASSSTQGGETQYF,TRBV5-4,TRBJ2-5
CASSAQASEAFF,TRBV2,TRBJ1-1
CSARAAYEQYF,TRBV20-1,TRBJ2-7